This T cell receptor (beta chain) was identified during a study of control samples from healthy donors and cancer patients. This CDR3 spans 14 amino acids. CDR1 is MNHEY, CDR2 SVGAGI, per germline. Deletions cut 2 bases from V and 8 bases from J, with 13 bases between. This clone was detected once. Libraries were prepared by immunoSEQ multiplex PCR; TCRdb keeps only in-frame clonotypes and omits some of them. The sample has fewer than 200,000 clones, just over 95% seen once; the top ten hold 0.95% to 1.1%. Sequences were obtained from blood. This sequence joins TRBV6-5 and TRBJ2-1; D is possibly TRBD1 or TRBD2 (5 bases each). The TCR sequence derives from a woman aged 25-40 years in good health. CDR3 amino acids: CASSYVGEKHEQFF. Here the CDR3 DNA reads TGTGCCAGCAGTTACGTGGGGGAGAAGCATGAGCAGTTCTTC.